Below are 17 T cell receptor beta chains sequenced from a single sample in a study of CXCR3-negative and CXCR3-positive naive CD8 T cells. Carrying UMI labels, the TRB cDNA libraries were prepared through 5' RACE. TCRdb re-called the 5' RACE reads, yielding one record per CDR3 amino acid sequence without DNA. Recorded for this sample: approximately 88,000 distinct CDR3 sequences. The specimen sequenced was naive CXCR3- CD8+ T cells from blood. Subset: CD45RO-CCR7+CD27+CD95- naive CD8+ T cells lacking CXCR3 (TNR3-). The receptors were gathered from a human donor in good health. Some clones in this sample may be carry-over from other donors' samples.

The rearrangement links TRBV7-9 to TRBJ1-6; the TCRdb call, TRBD1, lacks DNA for checking. This CDR3 is built from 18 residues. Germline assignment: CDR1 SEHNR and CDR2 FQNEAQ (reference sequence). CDR3 loop: CASSLNPGAVSYNSPLHF. The whole variable domain, filled in from reference TRBV7-9 and TRBJ1-6, reads DTGVSQNPRHKITKRGQNVTFRCDPISEHNRLYWYRQTLGQGPEFLTYFQNEAQLEKSRLLSDRFSAERPKGSFSTLEIQRTEQGDSAMYLCASSLNPGAVSYNSPLHFGNGTRLTVT.

The rearrangement uses TRBV29-1 and TRBJ2-7; TCRdb lists TRBD1, though no DNA is available to test this call. The germline gives CDR1 SQVTM, CDR2 ANQGSEA. This CDR3 contains 16 residues. This chain's CDR3 is CSVVVGGAASTYEQYF.

The V and J genes are TRBV29-1 and TRBJ2-1; checking the TCRdb D call of TRBD2 is not possible without DNA. Per the germline V gene, CDR1 is SQVTM and CDR2 is ANQGSEA. CDR3 length: 14 amino acids. This CDR3 is CSVPGTSGVNEQFF.

The rearrangement joins TRBV7-7 to TRBJ1-1; the TCRdb call, TRBD1, lacks DNA for checking. Germline V gene sequence: CDR1 SSHAT, CDR2 FNYEAQ (reference sequence). The CDR3 extends over 13 amino acids. CDR3 sequence reads: CASSPWTGLSAFF.

The genes are TRBV4-1 and TRBJ2-1. This CDR3 is built from 17 residues. Germline lookup yields CDR1 MGHRA and CDR2 YSYEKL. This CDR3 is CASSQEGYSMNPNEQFF.

The gene calls are TRBV7-9 and TRBJ2-1; TCRdb calls TRBD1, which cannot be checked without DNA. The CDR3 is 12 residues long. CDR1 is SEHNR and CDR2 is FQNEAQ in the germline V gene (reference sequence). CDR3 amino acids: CASSSPLLEQFF. The full variable domain, rest sourced from reference TRBV7-9 and TRBJ2-1, is DTGVSQNPRHKITKRGQNVTFRCDPISEHNRLYWYRQTLGQGPEFLTYFQNEAQLEKSRLLSDRFSAERPKGSFSTLEIQRTEQGDSAMYLCASSSPLLEQFFGPGTRLTVL.

V usage is TRBV12-3 or TRBV12-4 and J usage is TRBJ2-7; as DNA is missing, the TRBD1 call by TCRdb cannot be tested. The CDR3 is 13 amino acids. The chain's CDR3 is CASSWGTSYEQYF.

The chain recombines TRBV24-1 with TRBJ2-1; checking the TCRdb D call of TRBD2 is not possible without DNA. This CDR3 comprises 15 residues. The germline V gene encodes CDR1 KGHDR and CDR2 SFDVKD. The CDR3 region is CATSDLEGEANEQFF.

V is TRBV4-3 and J is TRBJ2-5; TCRdb calls TRBD2, which cannot be checked without DNA. This CDR3 is built from 16 residues. Germline lookup yields CDR1 LGHNA and CDR2 YSLEER. CDR3 residues: CASSQEDGLRGETQYF.

The chain uses TRBV29-1 and TRBJ2-2; TCRdb names TRBD1, which stays unverified in the absence of DNA. This CDR3 comprises 14 residues. Germline V gene sequence: CDR1 SQVTM, CDR2 ANQGSEA. The CDR3 is CSATPGMVTGELFF.

V gene TRBV12-3 or TRBV12-4 combines with J gene TRBJ2-2. The CDR3 is made up of 15 amino acids. The CDR3 region is CASSLNLPNTGELFF.

J is TRBJ2-7 and V is TRBV7-9. The CDR3 length is 15 residues. Germline CDR1 is SEHNR and CDR2 is FQNEAQ (reference sequence). The CDR3: CASSLVKQSSYEQYF.

The gene calls are TRBV29-1 and TRBJ2-7; TCRdb calls TRBD2, which cannot be checked without DNA. The V gene's germline CDR1 is SQVTM and CDR2 ANQGSEA. The CDR3 consists of 13 residues. The CDR3 spells CSVEGGPEYEQYF.

This chain connects TRBV6-5 to TRBJ1-1; TCRdb returns TRBD1, unconfirmable since there is no DNA. CDR1 MNHEY and CDR2 SVGAGI come from the germline V gene. The CDR3 has 16 amino acids. The CDR3 region is CASSLGQGITVTEAFF.

The rearrangement joins TRBV15 to TRBJ1-2; TCRdb names TRBD1, which stays unverified in the absence of DNA. Germline V gene sequence: CDR1 LNHNV, CDR2 YYDKDF (reference sequence). CDR3 length: 14 amino acids. CDR3 region: CATSRSRDNYGYTF. Supplemented by reference TRBV15 and TRBJ1-2, the full variable domain reads DAMVIQNPRYQVTQFGKPVTLSCSQTLNHNVMYWYQQKSSQAPKLLFHYYDKDFNNEADTPDNFQSRRPNTSFCFLDIRSPGLGDTAMYLCATSRSRDNYGYTFGSGTRLTVV.

The gene calls are TRBV12-5 and TRBJ2-1; TCRdb's D call of TRBD2 is untestable without DNA. Germline lookup yields CDR1 LGHNT and CDR2 FRNRAP. CDR3 size: 16 residues. CDR3 region: CASGLVLNSQINEQFF.

The chain employs TRBV10-3 and TRBJ2-1. The CDR3 contains 12 residues. In germline, CDR1 is ENHRY, CDR2 SYGVKD. CDR3 loop: CAISEGVDEQFF.